This TCR beta chain was identified during a study of response to subunit inactivated influenza vaccine. The CDR3 is 15 residues long. J lost 4 bases, V lost 0 bases, and 3 bases had no gene match. Germline V gives CDR1 SGHDT, CDR2 YYEEEE. Broader study findings: Few additional T cells are recruited per seasonal influenza vaccination, authors suggested.

Regarding this clonotype: Its antigen is currently unknown.

TCRdb passed the RT-PCR reads through MiXCR, listing each CDR3 protein once. The sample lists roughly 760,000 distinct CDR3 sequences; over 20% were seen once. The source of this sequence is a man between 45 and 60 years old who received an inactivated influenza vaccine. This sample comprised PBMCs from blood, obtained 5 to 6 days after vaccination. The chain links TRBV5-6 to TRBJ1-4; TRBD1 matches 7 bases. The CDR3, as DNA: TGTGCCAGCAGCTTGGTTGGACAGGTTAATGAAAAACTGTTTTTT. Its protein product is CASSLVGQVNEKLFF.